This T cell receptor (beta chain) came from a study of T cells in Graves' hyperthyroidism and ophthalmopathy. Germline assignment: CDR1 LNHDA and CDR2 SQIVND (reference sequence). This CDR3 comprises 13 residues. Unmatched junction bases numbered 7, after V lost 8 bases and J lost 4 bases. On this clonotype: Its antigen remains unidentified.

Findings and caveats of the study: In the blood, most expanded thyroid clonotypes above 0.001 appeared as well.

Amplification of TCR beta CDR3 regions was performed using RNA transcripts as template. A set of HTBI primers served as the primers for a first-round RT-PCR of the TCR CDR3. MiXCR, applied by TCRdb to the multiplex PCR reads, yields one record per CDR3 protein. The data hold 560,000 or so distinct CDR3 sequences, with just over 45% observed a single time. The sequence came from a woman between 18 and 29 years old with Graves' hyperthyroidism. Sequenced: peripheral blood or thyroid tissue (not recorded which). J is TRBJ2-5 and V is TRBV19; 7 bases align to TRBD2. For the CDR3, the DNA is TGTGCCAGTCGATCGGGAGGAATAGAGACCCAGTACTTC. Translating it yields CASRSGGIETQYF.